This T cell receptor beta chain was documented in a study of blood T cell repertoires in COVID-19. Study in general: The study drew acute and convalescent COVID-19 samples from the United States, Italy and Spain.

Some clones are missing from TCRdb's copy, which holds only in-frame ones; the method was immunoSEQ multiplex PCR. The data show 170,000 or so clones, about 87% seen once. The germline V and J ends were trimmed by 5 bases and 4 bases, with 16 bases remaining between them. The CDR3 runs to 15 residues. Germline CDR1 and CDR2: SGHTA and FQGNSA. Sequenced material: peripheral blood. The gene calls are TRBV7-2 and TRBJ2-3, with D perhaps TRBD2 (6 bases). The TCR sequence derives from a man aged 35-49 years with active or convalescent COVID-19. The CDR3 DNA sequence: TGTGCCAGCAGCACTTTTCGGGAGACCTCAGATACGCAGTATTTT. It is translated as CASSTFRETSDTQYF.